Sequencing of this T cell receptor (beta chain) was carried out in a study of T cells in Graves' hyperthyroidism and ophthalmopathy. Study-wide points: Blood samples included most of the expanded thyroid clonotypes exceeding 0.001.

The germline V and J ends were trimmed by 0 bases and 0 bases, with 9 bases remaining between them. CDR3 length: 16 amino acids. CDR1 LNHDA and CDR2 SQIVND come from the germline V gene (reference sequence). RNA transcripts gave rise to amplified TCR beta CDR3 regions. RT-PCR in the first round (using the HTBI primer set) targeted the TCR CDR3. TCRdb re-derived calls from the multiplex PCR reads in MiXCR, one entry per CDR3 protein. The table shows fewer than 700,000 distinct CDR3 sequences, with 15% to 20% occurring only once. On this clonotype: Its specificity is unknown.

This TCR came from a woman aged 18-29 years with Graves' ophthalmopathy. The V gene is TRBV19, the J gene TRBJ1-5; D is possibly TRBD1 (6 bases). Material: blood. The CDR3: CASSIDATGSNQPQHF. CDR3 nucleotide sequence: TGTGCCAGTAGTATAGATGCGACAGGTAGCAATCAGCCCCAGCATTTT.